This T cell receptor beta chain was profiled in a study of T cells in Graves' hyperthyroidism and ophthalmopathy. Amplified TCR beta CDR3 regions came from RNA transcripts. With the HTBI primer set, the TCR CDR3 went through a first round of RT-PCR. From the multiplex PCR reads, TCRdb called clonotypes with MiXCR, one entry per CDR3 protein. The sample has some 300,000 distinct CDR3 sequences; approximately 18% are singletons. Per the germline V gene, CDR1 is DFQATT and CDR2 is SNEGSKA (reference sequence). V was clipped by 0 bases and J by 2 bases; unmatched bases: 10. The CDR3 is made up of 19 amino acids. Uncontrolled infection, other autoimmune disease, pregnancy or lactation led to exclusion. PBMCs came from over 8.5 ml fresh peripheral blood. Study-wide results and limits: The model forecast ophthalmopathy, anticipating it by a median approximately 6.2 months before onset.

This clonotype was seen more than once but under ten times. Its antigen is unknown. The chain uses TRBV20-1 and TRBJ2-2; 12 bases are shared with TRBD1. The source is a man in his fifties with Graves' ophthalmopathy. Sequences were obtained from blood. The CDR3 nucleotides read TGCAGTGCTAGAGATGGAATTGGGACAGGGGGCGAAAACACCGGGGAGCTGTTTTTT. Its protein product is CSARDGIGTGGENTGELFF.